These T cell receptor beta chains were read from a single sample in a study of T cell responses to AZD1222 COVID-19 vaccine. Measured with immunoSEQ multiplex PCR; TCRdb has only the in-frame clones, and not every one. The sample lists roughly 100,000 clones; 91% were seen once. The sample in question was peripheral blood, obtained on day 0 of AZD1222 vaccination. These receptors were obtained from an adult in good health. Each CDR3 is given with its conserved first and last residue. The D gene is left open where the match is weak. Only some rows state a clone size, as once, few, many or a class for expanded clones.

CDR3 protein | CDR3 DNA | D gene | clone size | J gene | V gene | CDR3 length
CASRDRSGANVLTF | TGTGCCAGTAGAGACAGGTCTGGGGCCAACGTCCTGACTTTC | NA | NA | TRBJ2-6 | TRBV28 | 14
CSARKFDGYTF | TGCAGTGCTAGAAAGTTCGATGGCTACACCTTC | NA | NA | TRBJ1-2 | TRBV20-1 | 11
CATSRAFGGRTEAFF | TGTGCCACCAGCAGAGCGTTTGGGGGGAGGACTGAAGCTTTCTTT | NA | NA | TRBJ1-1 | TRBV15 | 15
CASSHPRRGLASLNEQFF | TGTGCCAGCAGCCACCCCAGGAGGGGACTAGCGTCCCTTAATGAGCAGTTCTTC | TRBD2 | NA | TRBJ2-1 | TRBV14 | 18
CATPSEQYF | TGTGCCACCCCGAGTGAGCAGTACTTC | NA | NA | TRBJ2-7 | TRBV28 | 9
CASSLALAETNEQFF | TGTGCCAGCAGCTTAGCACTAGCGGAAACCAATGAGCAGTTCTTC | TRBD2 | NA | TRBJ2-1 | TRBV7-9 | 15
CASRRRGQVSSYF | TGTGCCAGCCGGAGAAGGGGACAGGTCTCATCGTACTTC | TRBD1 | once | TRBJ2-5 | TRBV27 | 13
CASSIQAISNQPQHF | TGTGCCAGTAGTATCCAGGCGATTAGCAATCAGCCCCAGCATTTT | NA | NA | TRBJ1-5 | TRBV19 | 15
CASSPGARTDQPQHF | TGTGCCAGCTCACCAGGGGCCAGGACAGATCAGCCCCAGCATTTT | NA | NA | TRBJ1-5 | TRBV18 | 15
CASSPHGRDTSGNTIYF | TGTGCCAGCAGCCCTCACGGCAGGGACACCTCTGGAAACACCATATATTTT | NA | NA | TRBJ1-3 | TRBV3-1/TRBV3-2 | 17
CASSSSVGNTEAFF | TGTGCCAGTAGTTCTAGCGTGGGGAACACTGAAGCTTTCTTT | NA | NA | TRBJ1-1 | TRBV19 | 14
CASSGLAGGLSTDTQYF | TGTGCCAGCAGTGGACTAGCGGGAGGGTTAAGCACAGATACGCAGTATTTT | TRBD2 | NA | TRBJ2-3 | TRBV6-1 | 17
CASSQGASLQSEQYF | TGCGCCAGCAGCCAGGGGGCCTCCTTGCAATCCGAGCAGTACTTC | TRBD1 | NA | TRBJ2-7 | TRBV5-1 | 15
CASSQERQHGGTEAFF | TGTGCCAGCAGCCAAGAGCGGCAGCACGGGGGCACTGAAGCTTTCTTT | NA | NA | TRBJ1-1 | TRBV14 | 16
CATSALGVGNQPQHF | TGTGCCACCAGCGCTTTGGGGGTTGGCAATCAGCCCCAGCATTTT | NA | NA | TRBJ1-5 | TRBV15 | 15
CASSLGQGANTGELFF | TGTGCCAGCAGCTTAGGACAGGGGGCTAACACCGGGGAGCTGTTTTTT | TRBD1 | NA | TRBJ2-2 | TRBV5-4 | 16
CASSIRNEQFF | TGTGCCAGTAGTATTCGGAATGAGCAGTTCTTC | NA | once | TRBJ2-1 | TRBV19 | 11
CASSGGRNEKLFF | TGTGCCAGCTCTGGGGGTCGGAATGAAAAACTGTTTTTT | NA | NA | TRBJ1-4 | TRBV18 | 13
CASSEWDSNQPQHF | TGTGCCAGCAGTGAATGGGATAGCAATCAGCCCCAGCATTTT | NA | NA | TRBJ1-5 | TRBV6-1 | 14
CASSPDRGTSYEQYF | TGTGCCAGCAGCCCCGACAGGGGCACATCCTACGAGCAGTACTTC | TRBD1 | NA | TRBJ2-7 | TRBV7-9 | 15